This T cell receptor beta chain was found in a study of human T cells and chemical hapten exposure. Overall study findings and caveats: No change in TCRs above 1 in 1000 frequency was produced by DPC sensitization. Each of the donors had alopecia, so their immune responses may not resemble those of healthy people.

Time point of the sample: patch test 1, 2 weeks after DPC sensitization. The treatment was: therapeutic diphenylcyclopropenone sensitization with weekly scalp DPC. Total RNA came from unfractionated whole blood. V was pared by 5 bases and J by 1 base, with 18 bases between. Germline V gene sequence: CDR1 DFQATT, CDR2 SNEGSKA (reference sequence). The CDR3 has 15 amino acids. MiXCR was run by TCRdb on the RACE reads, yielding one entry per CDR3 protein. The sample lists over 35,000 distinct CDR3 sequences; just under 4% were seen once. The table lists this clonotype with many counts. What it recognizes is unknown.

Sequences were derived from whole blood, sampled in connection with sensitization to the hapten diphenylcyclopropenone (DPC). This sequence originates from a man over 45 with alopecia areata. Some clones in this sample may be carry-over from other donors' samples. This sequence joins TRBV20-1 and TRBJ2-7, with D possibly being TRBD1 (6 bases). The CDR3 reads CSASDRLGASYEQYF. CDR3 DNA: TGCAGTGCTTCCGACAGGCTAGGAGCATCCTACGAGCAGTACTTC.